Listed here is a single TCR beta chain. The target antigen is unknown. The sample is drawn from a study of CD8+CD57+ T cells in acquired aplastic anemia. Study summary: DNA recovered from sorted CD4+ and CD8+ cells had a mean of approximately 3 ug. Healthy-donor CD4+ cells averaged roughly 10.8 million reads.

The CDR3 has 14 amino acids. The junction had 4 bases not matched to a gene; V was cut back by 5 bases and J by 1 base. The germline V gene encodes CDR1 SNHLY and CDR2 FYNNEI. It was genomic DNA that served as the template for profiling TCR beta VDJ and CDR3. TCRdb reprocessed the reads with MiXCR, giving one entry per CDR3 protein. The sample includes 180,000 or so distinct CDR3 sequences, around half seen only once; the top ten take under 3.5%. Study-wide points: Patients and controls were not found to differ significantly in CD8+ Simpson's diversity. Patients and controls shared roughly 31 CD8+ CDR3 sequences, highly expressed in patients.

The TCR was taken from a human donor in good health. The chain carries TRBV2 and TRBJ2-5; TRBD1 matches 7 bases. Material: sorted CD4+, CD8+, or CD8+CD57+ T cells (not recorded which) from PBMCs. The CDR3 is CASSYNRGQETQYF. CDR3 nucleotide sequence: TGTGCCAGCAGTTACAACAGGGGCCAAGAGACCCAGTACTTC.